A selection of T cell receptor beta chains follows, all from one sample in a study of blood T cell repertoires in COVID-19. Profiled with immunoSEQ multiplex PCR; TCRdb holds only in-frame clones, not every one. The sample holds fewer than 250,000 clones; 85% to 95% are singletons and the top ten take around 0.9%. The sequenced sample consisted of peripheral blood. These receptors were taken from a young man with COVID-19, enrolled during active disease. CDR3s include the opening cysteine and the closing phenylalanine or tryptophan. D genes are given only for firm matches. Part of the rows lack a size; the others show once, few, many or a class for expanded clones.

J	V	D	size	CDR3	DNA
TRBJ2-7	TRBV6-1	NA	once	CASSEGTFSYEQYF	TGTGCCAGCAGTGAAGGGACATTCTCCTACGAGCAGTACTTC
TRBJ2-3	TRBV6-5	TRBD2	NA	CASSYSSGGSTDTQYF	TGTGCCAGCAGTTACTCTAGCGGGGGATCTACAGATACGCAGTATTTT
TRBJ1-2	TRBV27	NA	NA	CASSPIHRDLMDGYTF	TGTGCCAGCAGTCCCATTCACAGGGACCTCATGGATGGCTACACCTTC
TRBJ2-7	TRBV7-9	NA	NA	CASSLEIGGHEQYF	TGTGCCAGCAGCTTAGAGATTGGGGGCCACGAGCAGTACTTC
TRBJ1-2	TRBV6-5	TRBD1	NA	CASRSDRGRGYTF	TGTGCCAGCAGGAGCGACAGGGGGCGAGGCTACACCTTC
TRBJ1-1	TRBV7-3	NA	NA	CASSRGGTASSEAFF	TGTGCCAGCAGCCGCGGGGGGACGGCAAGTTCTGAAGCTTTCTTT
TRBJ1-1	TRBV30	TRBD1	once	CAGQGSTEAFF	TGTGCCGGACAGGGGAGCACTGAAGCTTTCTTT
TRBJ1-1	TRBV19	NA	NA	CASSIQGLRTEAFF	TGTGCCAGTAGTATTCAGGGCCTTCGTACTGAAGCTTTCTTT
TRBJ2-7	TRBV9	TRBD1	NA	CASSVENGGQDEQYF	TGTGCCAGCAGCGTAGAAAACGGGGGACAGGACGAGCAGTACTTC
TRBJ1-1	TRBV23-1	NA	NA	CASSPGSPGTEAFF	TGCGCCAGCAGCCCGGGGAGCCCGGGGACTGAAGCTTTCTTT
TRBJ1-1	TRBV6-6	NA	NA	CASSPPGLNTEAFF	TGTGCCAGCAGCCCGCCAGGGCTGAACACTGAAGCTTTCTTT
TRBJ1-6	TRBV4-1	NA	NA	CASSPGAAGRSPLHF	TGCGCCAGCAGCCCTGGGGCCGCGGGGAGATCACCCCTCCACTTT
TRBJ1-4	TRBV7-9	TRBD1	NA	CASSSLRDRGRTNEKLFF	TGTGCCAGCAGCTCCCTTCGGGACAGGGGGCGCACTAATGAAAAACTGTTTTTT
TRBJ2-4	TRBV15	NA	once	CATSREGTGSSKNIQYF	TGTGCCACCAGCAGAGAGGGGACCGGGAGTTCCAAAAACATTCAGTACTTC
TRBJ1-1	TRBV4-1	NA	NA	CASNREGNTEAFF	TGCGCCAGCAACAGAGAGGGGAACACTGAAGCTTTCTTT
TRBJ1-2	TRBV28	TRBD1	NA	CASSRQGNYGYTF	TGTGCCAGCAGTCGACAGGGGAACTATGGCTACACCTTC
TRBJ2-7	TRBV5-1	NA	NA	CASSLKGGLSYEQYF	TGCGCCAGCAGCTTAAAGGGGGGGCTCTCCTACGAGCAGTACTTC
TRBJ2-3	TRBV2	NA	NA	CASALADTQYF	TGTGCCAGCGCCCTAGCAGATACGCAGTATTTT
TRBJ2-5	TRBV5-4	NA	NA	CASSLESAIGETQYF	TGTGCCAGCAGCTTGGAGTCGGCCATCGGGGAGACCCAGTACTTC
TRBJ1-2	TRBV2	NA	once	CASLIWSYGYTF	TGTGCCAGCTTGATCTGGAGTTATGGCTACACCTTC
TRBJ2-2	TRBV27	NA	NA	CASSLQFTGELFF	TGTGCCAGCAGTTTACAGTTCACCGGGGAGCTGTTTTTT
TRBJ1-6	TRBV19	NA	NA	CASSLQEYSPLHF	TGTGCCAGTAGTCTACAGGAGTACTCACCCCTCCACTTT
TRBJ2-2	TRBV30	NA	NA	CAWIRRRNTGELFF	TGTGCCTGGATTCGGCGGCGGAACACCGGGGAGCTGTTTTTT
TRBJ1-1	TRBV4-1	NA	NA	CASSQVVGPTEAFF	TGCGCCAGCAGCCAAGTGGTGGGGCCCACTGAAGCTTTCTTT
TRBJ2-2	TRBV27	NA	NA	CASSRWYGTADTGELFF	TGTGCCAGCAGTAGGTGGTACGGAACAGCCGACACCGGGGAGCTGTTTTTT
TRBJ1-2	TRBV3-1/TRBV3-2	NA	NA	CASSQVVTDPPGYTF	TGTGCCAGCAGCCAAGTAGTGACAGACCCTCCGGGCTACACCTTC
TRBJ1-2	TRBV27	TRBD1	NA	CASSAGQNYGYTF	TGTGCCAGCAGCGCGGGACAGAACTATGGCTACACCTTC
TRBJ2-3	TRBV4-1	TRBD2	NA	CASSQWSGGSDTQYF	TGCGCCAGCAGCCAATGGAGCGGGGGGTCAGATACGCAGTATTTT
TRBJ1-5	TRBV24-1	NA	NA	CATSDPAGGNQPQHF	TGTGCCACCAGTGATCCCGCGGGGGGAAACCAGCCCCAGCATTTT
TRBJ1-2	TRBV28	TRBD1	NA	CATMDRGANYGYTF	TGTGCCACCATGGACAGGGGGGCTAACTATGGCTACACCTTC